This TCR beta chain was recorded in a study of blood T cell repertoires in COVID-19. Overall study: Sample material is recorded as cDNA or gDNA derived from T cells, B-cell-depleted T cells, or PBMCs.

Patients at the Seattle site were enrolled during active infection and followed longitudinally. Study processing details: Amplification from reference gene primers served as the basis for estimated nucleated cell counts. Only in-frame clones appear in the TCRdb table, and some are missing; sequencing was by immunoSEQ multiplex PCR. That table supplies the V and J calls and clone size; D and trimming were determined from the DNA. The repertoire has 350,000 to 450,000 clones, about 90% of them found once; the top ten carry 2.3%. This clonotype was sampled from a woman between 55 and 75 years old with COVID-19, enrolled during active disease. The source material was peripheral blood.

The CDR3 here is CASSQGTGQGANYGYTF. The CDR3 nucleotides read TGCGCCAGCAGCCAAGGAACGGGACAGGGGGCGAACTATGGCTACACCTTC. The V gene is TRBV4-1, the J gene TRBJ1-2; 12 bases line up with TRBD1. CDR1 is MGHRA and CDR2 is YSYEKL in the germline V gene. This CDR3 has 17 amino acids. Unmatched junction bases numbered 5, after V lost 1 base and J lost 2 bases.